This TCR beta chain was captured in a study of STAT3 mutations in large granular lymphocyte leukemia. This clone has just one count. The target antigen is unknown. V was pared by 8 bases and J by 1 base, with 1 base of the junction left unmatched. The CDR3 sequence is 13 residues long. CDR1 SNHLY and CDR2 FYNNEI come from the germline V gene. Each sample's TCRbeta library yielded on average roughly 42,000 productive templates. Libraries were prepared by immunoSEQ multiplex PCR; TCRdb keeps only in-frame clonotypes and omits some of them. Seen here are about 4,400 clones, around 80% observed once, and the top ten hold 60% to 80%. Overall study findings and caveats: Some patients had persisting codominant clonotypes that could mask small clones. In T-cell large granular lymphocyte leukemia, about half of patients showed multiple immunodominant subclonotypes. Variable sampling intervals and differing treatment regimens complicated linking therapy response to TCR clonal burden changes. In about 30% of the 18 patients, new TCR clonotypes emerged after therapy.

This TCR derives from a man aged 35 to 55 with T-cell large granular lymphocyte leukemia. Some clones in this sample may be carry-over from other donors' samples. J is TRBJ2-3 and V is TRBV2, with TRBD1 identical over 9 bases. Sequencing input: peripheral blood mononuclear cells. CDR3 sequence: CASRQGGTDTQYF. The CDR3 DNA is TGTGCCAGCCGACAGGGGGGCACAGATACGCAGTATTTT.